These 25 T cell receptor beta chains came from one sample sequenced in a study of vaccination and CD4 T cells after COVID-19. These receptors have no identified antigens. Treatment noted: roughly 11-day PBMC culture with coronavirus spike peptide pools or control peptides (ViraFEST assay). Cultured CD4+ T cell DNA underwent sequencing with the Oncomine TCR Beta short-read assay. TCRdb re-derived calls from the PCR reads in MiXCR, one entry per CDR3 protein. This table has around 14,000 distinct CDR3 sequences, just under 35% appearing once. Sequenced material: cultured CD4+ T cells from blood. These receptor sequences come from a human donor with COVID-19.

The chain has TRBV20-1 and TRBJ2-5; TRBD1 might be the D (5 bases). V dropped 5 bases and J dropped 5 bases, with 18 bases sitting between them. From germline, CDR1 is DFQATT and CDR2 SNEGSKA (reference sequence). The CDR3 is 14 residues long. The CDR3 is CSAPGHRGRETQYF. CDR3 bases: TGCAGTGCTCCCGGACATAGGGGTCGGGAGACCCAGTACTTC.

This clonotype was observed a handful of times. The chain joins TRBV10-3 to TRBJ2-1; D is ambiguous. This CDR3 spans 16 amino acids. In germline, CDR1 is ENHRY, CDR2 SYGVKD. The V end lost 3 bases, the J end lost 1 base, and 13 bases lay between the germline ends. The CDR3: CAISDPGKISYNEQFF. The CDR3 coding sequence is TGTGCCATCAGTGATCCAGGTAAAATTTCCTACAATGAGCAGTTCTTC.

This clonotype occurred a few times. Here the CDR3 reads CASSEDSGNQPQHF. DNA for the CDR3: TGCGCCAGCAGTGAGGACAGCGGCAATCAGCCCCAGCATTTT. The rearrangement joins TRBV5-1 to TRBJ1-5, with D possibly matching TRBD1 (6 bases). The germline V gene encodes CDR1 SGHRS and CDR2 YFSETQ. The CDR3 totals 14 residues. Trimming cost V 5 bases and J 2 bases, with 11 bases left between them.

For the CDR3, the DNA is TGTGCCAGCAGCTTGGGCCCATTCGGGCACTATGGCTACACCTTC. This encodes CASSLGPFGHYGYTF. The rearrangement joins TRBV5-6 to TRBJ1-2; D unresolved. V lost 0 bases and J 3 bases, leaving 12 bases between the germline ends. The CDR3 loop spans 15 amino acids. Germline CDR1 reads SGHDT; CDR2 reads YYEEEE.

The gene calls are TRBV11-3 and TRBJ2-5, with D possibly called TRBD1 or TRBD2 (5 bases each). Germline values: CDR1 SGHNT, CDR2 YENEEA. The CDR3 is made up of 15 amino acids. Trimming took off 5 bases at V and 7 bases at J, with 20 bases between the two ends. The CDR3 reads CASSALGTGEGTQYF. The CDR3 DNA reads TGTGCCAGCAGCGCCCTGGGAACAGGCGAGGGGACCCAGTACTTC.

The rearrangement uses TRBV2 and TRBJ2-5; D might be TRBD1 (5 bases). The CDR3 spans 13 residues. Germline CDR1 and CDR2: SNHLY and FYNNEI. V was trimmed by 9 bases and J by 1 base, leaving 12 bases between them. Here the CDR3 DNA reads TGTGCCAGAAAAAGACAGACCCAAGAGACCCAGTACTTC. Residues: CARKRQTQETQYF.

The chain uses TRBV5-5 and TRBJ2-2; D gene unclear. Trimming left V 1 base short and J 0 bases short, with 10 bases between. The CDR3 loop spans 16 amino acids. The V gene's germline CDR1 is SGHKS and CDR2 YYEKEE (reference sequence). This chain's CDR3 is CASSLPPASNTGELFF. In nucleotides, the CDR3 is TGTGCCAGCAGCTTGCCGCCCGCTTCGAACACCGGGGAGCTGTTTTTT. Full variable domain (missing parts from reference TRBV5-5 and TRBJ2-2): DAGVTQSPTHLIKTRGQQVTLRCSPISGHKSVSWYQQVLGQGPQFIFQYYEKEERGRGNFPDRFSARQFPNYSSELNVNALLLGDSALYLCASSLPPASNTGELFFGEGSRLTVL.

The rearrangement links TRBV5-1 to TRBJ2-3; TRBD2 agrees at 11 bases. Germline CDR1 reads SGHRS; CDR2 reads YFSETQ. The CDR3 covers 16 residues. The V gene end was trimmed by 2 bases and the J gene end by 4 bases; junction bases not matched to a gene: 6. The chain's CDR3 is CASSFLAGGLSDTQYF. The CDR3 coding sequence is TGCGCCAGCAGCTTTTTAGCGGGGGGGCTCTCAGATACGCAGTATTTT.

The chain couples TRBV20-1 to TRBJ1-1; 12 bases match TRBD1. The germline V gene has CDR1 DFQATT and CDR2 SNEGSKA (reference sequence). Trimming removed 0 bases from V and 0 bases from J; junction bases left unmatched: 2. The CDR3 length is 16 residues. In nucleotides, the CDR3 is TGCAGTGCTAGAGATCGGGACAGGGGGCTGAACACTGAAGCTTTCTTT. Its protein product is CSARDRDRGLNTEAFF.

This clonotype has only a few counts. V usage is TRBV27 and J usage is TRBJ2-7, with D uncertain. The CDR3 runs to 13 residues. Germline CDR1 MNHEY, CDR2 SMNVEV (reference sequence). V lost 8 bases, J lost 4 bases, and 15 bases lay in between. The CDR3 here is CASGSWVGYEQYF. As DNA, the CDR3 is TGTGCCAGCGGCTCTTGGGTTGGGTACGAGCAGTACTTC.

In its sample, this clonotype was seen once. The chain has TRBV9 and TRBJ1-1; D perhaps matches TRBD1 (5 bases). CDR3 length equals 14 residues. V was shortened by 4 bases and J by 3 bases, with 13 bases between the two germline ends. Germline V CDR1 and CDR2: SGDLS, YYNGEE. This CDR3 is CASSLEGGDTEAFF. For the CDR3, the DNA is TGTGCCAGCAGCCTAGAGGGAGGGGACACTGAAGCTTTCTTT.

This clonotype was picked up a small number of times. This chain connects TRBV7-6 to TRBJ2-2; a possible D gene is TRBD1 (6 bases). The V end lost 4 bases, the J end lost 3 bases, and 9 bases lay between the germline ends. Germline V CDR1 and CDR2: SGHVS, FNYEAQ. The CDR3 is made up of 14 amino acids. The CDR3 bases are TGTGCCAGCAGCTCGGGACAATACACCGGGGAGCTGTTTTTT. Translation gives CASSSGQYTGELFF. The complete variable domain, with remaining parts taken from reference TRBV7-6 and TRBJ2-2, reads GAGVSQSPRYKVTKRGQDVALRCDPISGHVSLYWYRQALGQGPEFLTYFNYEAQQDKSGLPNDRFSAERPEGSISTLTIQRTEQRDSAMYRCASSSGQYTGELFFGEGSRLTVL.

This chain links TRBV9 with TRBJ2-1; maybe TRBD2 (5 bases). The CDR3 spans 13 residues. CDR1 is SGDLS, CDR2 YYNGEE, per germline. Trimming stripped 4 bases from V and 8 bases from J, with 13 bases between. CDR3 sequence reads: CASSLAPTHEQFF. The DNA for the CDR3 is TGTGCCAGCAGCCTAGCACCGACGCATGAGCAGTTCTTC.

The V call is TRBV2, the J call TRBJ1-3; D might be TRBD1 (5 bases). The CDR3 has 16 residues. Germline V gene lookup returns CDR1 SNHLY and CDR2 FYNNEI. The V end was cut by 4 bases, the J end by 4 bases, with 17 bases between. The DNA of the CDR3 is TGTGCCAGCAGTGCTGGAGGGGTAGGAGCCGGAAACACCATATATTTT. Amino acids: CASSAGGVGAGNTIYF.

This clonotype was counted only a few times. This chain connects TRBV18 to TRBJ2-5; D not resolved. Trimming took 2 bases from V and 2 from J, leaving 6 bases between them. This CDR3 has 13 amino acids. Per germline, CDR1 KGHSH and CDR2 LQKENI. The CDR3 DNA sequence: TGTGCCAGCTCACCAGGGCAGCAAGAGACCCAGTACTTC. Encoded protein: CASSPGQQETQYF.

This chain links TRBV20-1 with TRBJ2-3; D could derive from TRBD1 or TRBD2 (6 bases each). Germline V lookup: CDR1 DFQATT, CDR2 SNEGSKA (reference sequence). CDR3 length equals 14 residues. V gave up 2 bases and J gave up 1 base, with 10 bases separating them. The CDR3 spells CSARRGDGTDTQYF. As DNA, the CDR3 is TGCAGTGCTAGAAGGGGGGATGGCACAGATACGCAGTATTTT.

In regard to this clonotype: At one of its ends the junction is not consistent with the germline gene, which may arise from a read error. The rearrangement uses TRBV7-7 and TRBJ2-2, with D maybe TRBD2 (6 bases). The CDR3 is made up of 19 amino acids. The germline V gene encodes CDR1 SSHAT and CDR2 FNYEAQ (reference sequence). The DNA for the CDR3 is TGTGCTAGCAGCTTAGACGCCCCCCCCCAGCGGGCCAACACCGGGGAGCTGTTTTTT. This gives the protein CASSLDAPPQRANTGELFF. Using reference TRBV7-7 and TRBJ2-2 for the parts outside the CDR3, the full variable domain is GAGVSQSPRYKVTKRGQDVTLRCDPISSHATLYWYQQALGQGPEFLTYFNYEAQPDKSGLPSDRFSAERPEGSISTLTIQRTEQRDSAMYRCASSLDAPPQRANTGELFFGEGSRLTVL.

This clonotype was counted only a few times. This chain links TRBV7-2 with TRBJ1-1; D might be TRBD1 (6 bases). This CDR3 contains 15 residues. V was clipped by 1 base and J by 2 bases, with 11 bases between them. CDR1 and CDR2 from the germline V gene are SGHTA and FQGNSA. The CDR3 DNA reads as TGTGCCAGCAGCTTAGTGGGACAAATTAACACTGAAGCTTTCTTT. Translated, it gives CASSLVGQINTEAFF.

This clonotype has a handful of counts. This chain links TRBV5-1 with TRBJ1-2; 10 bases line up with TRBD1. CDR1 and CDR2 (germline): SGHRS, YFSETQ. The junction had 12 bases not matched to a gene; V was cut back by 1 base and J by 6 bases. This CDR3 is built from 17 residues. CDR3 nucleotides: TGCGCCAGCAGCTTGTATGGGACAGGGGACTCGCGGGATGGCTACACCTTC. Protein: CASSLYGTGDSRDGYTF.

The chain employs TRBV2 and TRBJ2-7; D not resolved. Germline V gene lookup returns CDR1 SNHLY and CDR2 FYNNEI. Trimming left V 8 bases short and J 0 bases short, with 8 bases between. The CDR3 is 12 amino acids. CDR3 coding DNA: TGTGCCAGCGGAGAGAACTCCTACGAGCAGTACTTC. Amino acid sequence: CASGENSYEQYF. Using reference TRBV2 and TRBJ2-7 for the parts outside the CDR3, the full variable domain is EPEVTQTPSHQVTQMGQEVILRCVPISNHLYFYWYRQILGQKVEFLVSFYNNEISEKSEIFDDQFSVERPDGSNFTLKIRSTKLEDSAMYFCASGENSYEQYFGPGTRLTVT.

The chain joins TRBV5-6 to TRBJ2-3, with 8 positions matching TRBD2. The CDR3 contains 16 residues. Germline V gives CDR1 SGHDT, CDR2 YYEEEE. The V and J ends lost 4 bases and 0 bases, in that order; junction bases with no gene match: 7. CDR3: CASSPRGGRSTDTQYF. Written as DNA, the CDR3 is TGTGCCAGCAGCCCCCGGGGGGGACGGAGCACAGATACGCAGTATTTT.

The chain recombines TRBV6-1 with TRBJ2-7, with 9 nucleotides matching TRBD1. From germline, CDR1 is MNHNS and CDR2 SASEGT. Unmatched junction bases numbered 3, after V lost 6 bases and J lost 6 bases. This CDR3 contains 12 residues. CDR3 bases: TGTGCCAGCAGCCTGACAGGGGGCGAGCAGTACTTC. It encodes CASSLTGGEQYF.

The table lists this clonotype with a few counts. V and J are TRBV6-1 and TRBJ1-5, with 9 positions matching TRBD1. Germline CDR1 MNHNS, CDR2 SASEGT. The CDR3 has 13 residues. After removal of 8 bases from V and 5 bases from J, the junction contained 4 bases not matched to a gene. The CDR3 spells CASGQGLDQPQHF. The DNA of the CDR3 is TGTGCCAGCGGACAGGGGCTGGATCAGCCCCAGCATTTT.

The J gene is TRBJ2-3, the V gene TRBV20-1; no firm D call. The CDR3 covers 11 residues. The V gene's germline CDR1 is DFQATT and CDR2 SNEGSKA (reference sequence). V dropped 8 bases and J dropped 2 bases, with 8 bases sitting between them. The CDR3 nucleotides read TGCAGTCCAGGCGACACAGATACGCAGTATTTT. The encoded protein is CSPGDTDTQYF.

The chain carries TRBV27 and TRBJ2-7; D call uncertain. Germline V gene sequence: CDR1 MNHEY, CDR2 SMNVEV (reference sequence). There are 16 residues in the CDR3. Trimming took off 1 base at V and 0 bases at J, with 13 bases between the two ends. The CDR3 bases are TGTGCCAGCAGTTTATTTGGCCTGACGAGCTCCTACGAGCAGTACTTC. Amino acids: CASSLFGLTSSYEQYF.